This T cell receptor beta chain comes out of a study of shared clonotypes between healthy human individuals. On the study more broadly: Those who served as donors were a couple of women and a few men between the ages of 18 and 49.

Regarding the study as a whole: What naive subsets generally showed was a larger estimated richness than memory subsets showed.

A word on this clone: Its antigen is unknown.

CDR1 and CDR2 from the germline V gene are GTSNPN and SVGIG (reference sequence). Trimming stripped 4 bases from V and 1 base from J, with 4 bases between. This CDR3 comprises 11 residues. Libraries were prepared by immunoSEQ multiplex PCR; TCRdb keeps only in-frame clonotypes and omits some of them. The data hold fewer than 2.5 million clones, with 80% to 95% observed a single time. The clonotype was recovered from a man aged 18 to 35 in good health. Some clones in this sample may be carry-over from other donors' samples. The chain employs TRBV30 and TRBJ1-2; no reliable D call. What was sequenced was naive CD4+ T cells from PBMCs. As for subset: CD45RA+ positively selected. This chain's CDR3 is CAWTINYGYTF. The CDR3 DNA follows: TGTGCCTGGACGATTAACTATGGCTACACCTTC.